Presented here are 26 T cell receptor beta chains from one specimen sequenced in a study of STAT3 mutations in large granular lymphocyte leukemia (dated by TCRdb to between 2018 and 2020). Overall results and qualifications from the work: All T-LGLL patients had at least one immunodominant TCRbeta clonotype, and roughly half had multiple immunodominant subclonotypes.

Libraries were constructed by the immunoSEQ multiplex PCR assay. TCRdb re-hosts the immuneACCESS table, in-frame sequences only. Its copies lack some clones; in the studies checked, an unresolved V gene accounts for under half of them, and the cause for the rest is not known. This sample lists 6,000 or so clones; about 35% were detected once. About 17% of the sample belongs to the ten largest clones. For these receptors, no antigen is known. The sample comprised peripheral blood mononuclear cells. The receptors here all came from a middle-aged woman with T-cell large granular lymphocyte leukemia. Some clones in this sample may be carry-over from other donors' samples. The age is the age at diagnosis.

This clone was seen more than once but under ten times. This rearrangement joins TRBV7-4 to TRBJ2-7; D gene uncertain. V was pared by 5 bases and J by 4 bases, with 18 bases between. Germline V gene sequence: CDR1 SGHVT, CDR2 SQSDAQ. The CDR3 has 15 amino acids. CDR3 coding DNA: TGTGCCAGCAGCCCCCTTTTCCGAGGCGGATACGAGCAGTACTTC. Translated: CASSPLFRGGYEQYF.

The chain combines TRBV4-3 with TRBJ2-7; D is perhaps TRBD1 or TRBD2 (5 bases each). The CDR3 has 16 amino acids. Trimming left V 0 bases short and J 1 base short, with 13 bases between. CDR1 is LGHNA, CDR2 YSLEER, per germline. Written as DNA, the CDR3 is TGCGCCAGCAGCCAAGATCCGGGGACGGATTCCTACGAGCAGTACTTC. Translating gives CASSQDPGTDSYEQYF.

The V gene is TRBV10-3, the J gene TRBJ1-2; no clear D. Trimming removed 3 bases at V and 1 base at J, with 9 bases between. The CDR3 sequence is 14 residues long. Germline CDR1 and CDR2: ENHRY and SYGVKD. CDR3 sequence: CAISDGRVNYGYTF. Written as DNA, the CDR3 is TGTGCCATCAGTGACGGACGGGTTAACTATGGCTACACCTTC.

This clone appeared a few times. The chain recombines TRBV30 with TRBJ2-3, with D perhaps given as TRBD1 or TRBD2 (5 bases each). This CDR3 has 15 amino acids. With 1 base removed from V and 3 bases from J, the gap between germline ends came to 14 bases. Germline V gives CDR1 GTSNPN, CDR2 SVGIG (reference sequence). As DNA, the CDR3 is TGTGCCTGGAGTGCGTCAGAGGGGAGAACAGATACGCAGTATTTT. Protein product: CAWSASEGRTDTQYF.

This sequence joins TRBV29-1 and TRBJ2-3; tentative D call: TRBD1 (7 bases). V was pared by 4 bases and J by 5 bases, with 13 bases between. Per germline, CDR1 SQVTM and CDR2 ANQGSEA. The CDR3 is made up of 13 amino acids. This chain's CDR3 is CSVAPGGGDTQYF. The CDR3 coding sequence is TGCAGCGTTGCTCCAGGGGGAGGAGATACGCAGTATTTT.

V usage is TRBV6-5 and J usage is TRBJ1-1, with D possibly matching TRBD1 (5 bases). Germline values: CDR1 MNHEY, CDR2 SVGAGI. Trimming shortened V by 2 bases and J by 1 base, and 11 bases separated the two germline ends. The CDR3 covers 15 residues. CDR3 protein: CASSYGSGGNTEAFF. The CDR3 DNA is TGTGCCAGCAGTTACGGGTCCGGGGGGAACACTGAAGCTTTCTTT.

The J gene is TRBJ1-1, the V gene TRBV18, with D possibly TRBD1 on 6 matching bases. Germline-derived CDR1 and CDR2 are KGHSH and LQKENI. The CDR3 sequence is 12 residues long. V lost 6 bases and J 7 bases, leaving 12 bases between the germline ends. Here the CDR3 reads CASSTGAGEAFF. CDR3 nucleotides: TGTGCCAGCTCGACAGGAGCCGGTGAAGCTTTCTTT. The whole variable domain, filled in from reference TRBV18 and TRBJ1-1, reads NAGVMQNPRHLVRRRGQEARLRCSPMKGHSHVYWYRQLPEEGLKFMVYLQKENIIDESGMPKERFSAEFPKEGPSILRIQQVVRGDSAAYFCASSTGAGEAFFGQGTRLTVV.

This clone was picked up a small number of times. This sequence joins TRBV7-9 and TRBJ2-5; D is possibly TRBD2 (6 bases). The germline CDR1 and CDR2 sequences are SEHNR and FQNEAQ (reference sequence). The CDR3 contains 13 residues. Trimming removed 6 bases from V and 2 bases from J, with 10 bases in between. In nucleotides, the CDR3 is TGTGCCAGCAGGGGGAGGTGGCAAGAGACCCAGTACTTC. As protein: CASRGRWQETQYF.

The chain employs TRBV7-2 and TRBJ2-7; D call uncertain. Germline lookup yields CDR1 SGHTA and CDR2 FQGNSA. Trimming pared 5 bases from V and 7 bases from J, leaving 12 bases between. The CDR3 has 12 residues. The CDR3, as DNA: TGTGCCAGCAGCCCCGCGGTAGGTGAGCAGTACTTC. Protein sequence: CASSPAVGEQYF.

V usage is TRBV2 and J usage is TRBJ1-2, with 9 bases aligning to TRBD1. The germline CDR1 and CDR2 sequences are SNHLY and FYNNEI. The V segment lost 4 bases and the J segment 6 bases; nucleotides outside the gene matches: 6. CDR3 length: 14 residues. CDR3 DNA: TGTGCCAGCAGTGGCACAGGGGGCGAAGATGGCTACACCTTC. Translation gives CASSGTGGEDGYTF.

The chain couples TRBV5-4 to TRBJ1-6; perhaps TRBD1 as D (5 bases). The CDR3 sequence is 16 residues long. Deletions cut 0 bases from V and 6 bases from J, with 13 bases between. Germline CDR1 reads SGHNT; CDR2 reads YYREEE (reference sequence). Here the CDR3 DNA reads TGTGCCAGCAGCTTGGAACAGGCCGCCAGTAATTCACCCCTCCACTTT. Residues: CASSLEQAASNSPLHF. The full variable domain, with the rest looked up from reference TRBV5-4 and TRBJ1-6, is ETGVTQSPTHLIKTRGQQVTLRCSSQSGHNTVSWYQQALGQGPQFIFQYYREEENGRGNFPPRFSGLQFPNYSSELNVNALELDDSALYLCASSLEQAASNSPLHFGNGTRLTVT.

The sample holds a few counts of this clone. The chain is built from TRBV18 and TRBJ2-6; D perhaps matches TRBD2 (5 bases). The CDR3 runs 17 residues. Trimming left V 6 bases short and J 4 bases short, with 19 bases between. Germline loops: CDR1 KGHSH, CDR2 LQKENI. The CDR3 region has the DNA TGTGCCAGCTCTCTGGAGGTGAGGGCTGCGGGGGCCAACGTCCTGACTTTC. Encoded protein: CASSLEVRAAGANVLTF.

This clone was counted between two and nine times. The chain recombines TRBV7-2 with TRBJ2-7; D not resolved. Trimming pared 4 bases from V and 2 bases from J, leaving 3 bases between. Germline assignment: CDR1 SGHTA and CDR2 FQGNSA. This CDR3 contains 11 residues. The CDR3 DNA reads as TGTGCCAGCAGCTATGCCTACGAGCAGTACTTC. The encoded protein is CASSYAYEQYF.

The count of this clone is one. The chain recombines TRBV13 with TRBJ2-1, with 8 bases fitting TRBD1. The CDR3 runs 18 residues. Losses at the gene ends were 4 bases for V and 0 bases for J; bases not matched to a gene: 11. Germline values: CDR1 PRHDT, CDR2 FYEKMQ (reference sequence). The CDR3 is CASSSTRTGLSSYNEQFF. The CDR3 DNA sequence: TGTGCCAGCAGCTCCACTCGGACAGGGCTGAGCTCCTACAATGAGCAGTTCTTC.

A few counts support this clone. CDR3 in DNA: TGTGCCAGCAGCTTAGTTTCCCTATCTGGCTACACCTTC. This gives the protein CASSLVSLSGYTF. The chain recombines TRBV7-9 with TRBJ1-2; D is uncertain. Deletions cut 1 base from V and 7 bases from J, with 10 bases between. There are 13 residues in the CDR3. CDR1 and CDR2 from the germline V gene are SEHNR and FQNEAQ (reference sequence).

This clone has just a few counts. The V gene is TRBV28, the J gene TRBJ2-4; 7 bases are a match to TRBD2. The CDR3 is 13 amino acids. Germline V gene data show CDR1 as MDHEN and CDR2 as SYDVKM. J was trimmed by 8 bases and V by 5 bases; bases with no gene match: 6. The CDR3 DNA is TGTGCCAGCAGTCCCGGGACTATCGACATTCAGTACTTC. It codes for CASSPGTIDIQYF.

This sequence joins TRBV18 and TRBJ2-3; no definite D call. The CDR3 runs to 15 residues. V lost 3 bases, J lost 6 bases, and 16 bases lay in between. Per germline, CDR1 KGHSH and CDR2 LQKENI. The DNA of the CDR3 is TGTGCCAGCTCACCGGCAGGTCCCGAAGTTGATACGCAGTATTTT. Encoded protein: CASSPAGPEVDTQYF.

This clone was seen only a few times. The chain employs TRBV9 and TRBJ2-7; 10 bases are a match to TRBD1. This CDR3 has 14 amino acids. Trimming removed 2 bases from V and 5 bases from J; junction bases left unmatched: 4. Per the germline V gene, CDR1 is SGDLS and CDR2 is YYNGEE. CDR3 amino acids: CASSVGGQGHEQYF. In nucleotides, the CDR3 is TGTGCCAGCAGCGTGGGGGGACAGGGGCACGAGCAGTACTTC.

This chain connects TRBV5-6 to TRBJ2-7; 13 bases map to TRBD2. CDR1 SGHDT and CDR2 YYEEEE come from the germline V gene. J lost 6 bases, V lost 2 bases, and 5 bases had no gene match. CDR3 length: 15 amino acids. CDR3 in DNA: TGTGCCAGCAGCTTACTAGCGGGAGGGCCTCTCGAGCAGTACTTC. Translated: CASSLLAGGPLEQYF.

This chain links TRBV9 with TRBJ1-3; D ambiguous. Trimming removed 3 bases from V and 0 bases from J, with 13 bases in between. CDR3 size: 16 residues. Germline V gene data show CDR1 as SGDLS and CDR2 as YYNGEE. For the CDR3, the DNA is TGTGCCAGCAGCGACTCTTCTGGAGGCTCTGGAAACACCATATATTTT. Its translation: CASSDSSGGSGNTIYF.

The chain uses TRBV30 and TRBJ1-5; the D gene is possibly TRBD1 (6 bases). Trimming removed 2 bases at V and 0 bases at J, with 11 bases between. CDR3 length equals 15 residues. CDR1 is GTSNPN and CDR2 is SVGIG in the germline V gene (reference sequence). CDR3 nucleotides: TGTGCCTGGAGTCCCGGACAGAGTAGCAATCAGCCCCAGCATTTT. As protein: CAWSPGQSSNQPQHF.

The sample holds one count of this clone. The CDR3 loop reads CASSEQGPYEQYF. CDR3 nucleotide sequence: TGCGCCAGCAGCGAACAGGGTCCCTACGAGCAGTACTTC. The chain has TRBV4-1 and TRBJ2-7; D perhaps matches TRBD1 (6 bases). V was cut by 5 bases and J by 2 bases, with 10 bases left in between. Germline V lookup: CDR1 MGHRA, CDR2 YSYEKL. CDR3 length: 13 residues.

The rearrangement joins TRBV18 to TRBJ2-3; D might be TRBD2 (6 bases). The length of the CDR3 is 14 residues. With 3 bases removed from V and 0 bases from J, the gap between germline ends came to 7 bases. Germline V lookup: CDR1 KGHSH, CDR2 LQKENI. DNA of the CDR3: TGTGCCAGCTCACCGGGACTCAGCACAGATACGCAGTATTTT. Its protein product is CASSPGLSTDTQYF.

This clone showed up just once. CDR3 loop: CATGEGWVNTGELFF. The CDR3 DNA is TGCGCCACCGGAGAGGGGTGGGTGAACACCGGGGAGCTGTTTTTT. The genes are TRBV5-1 and TRBJ2-2, with D perhaps TRBD1 or TRBD2 (5 bases each). V was clipped by 9 bases and J by 1 base, with 16 bases between them. Germline V gene sequence: CDR1 SGHRS, CDR2 YFSETQ. The CDR3 spans 15 residues.

The chain uses TRBV27 and TRBJ1-5, with D hard to call. The CDR3 contains 15 residues. Per the germline V gene, CDR1 is MNHEY and CDR2 is SMNVEV (reference sequence). V was clipped by 4 bases and J by 5 bases, with 15 bases between them. CDR3 nucleotides: TGTGCCAGCAGTTCCCCCGTAGAAGGTCATCAGCCCCAGCATTTT. Translating gives CASSSPVEGHQPQHF.

The chain joins TRBV7-9 to TRBJ1-5; D remains unclear. The germline V and J ends were trimmed by 1 base and 6 bases, with 4 bases remaining between them. The CDR3 totals 12 residues. The germline CDR1 and CDR2 sequences are SEHNR and FQNEAQ (reference sequence). The CDR3 region has the DNA TGTGCCAGCAGCTTAGGAGGTCAGCCCCAGCATTTT. This sequence encodes CASSLGGQPQHF.